This entry concerns a single TCR beta chain. Its ends do not fully match the called genes, so a read error is possible. This entry is derived from a study of CD4 and CD8 cells across lung adenocarcinoma regions. One entry per CDR3 protein, called by TCRdb with MiXCR from the PCR reads. The table lists tens of thousands of distinct CDR3 sequences, roughly half of them singletons, with roughly 23% in the top ten. Germline V gives CDR1 ENHRY, CDR2 SYGVKD. CDR3 size: 11 residues. The rearrangement links TRBV10-3 to TRBJ2-3; the D gene could be TRBD1 or TRBD2 (6 bases each). The sequencing input was CD4+ T cells from the center of a lung tumor. The sequence came from a male donor with lung adenocarcinoma. The CD4 and CD8 labels of this study may be unreliable. The CDR3: CAAGRTETQYF. CDR3 nucleotide sequence: TGTGCGGCTGGGAGGACAGAGACGCAGTATTTT.